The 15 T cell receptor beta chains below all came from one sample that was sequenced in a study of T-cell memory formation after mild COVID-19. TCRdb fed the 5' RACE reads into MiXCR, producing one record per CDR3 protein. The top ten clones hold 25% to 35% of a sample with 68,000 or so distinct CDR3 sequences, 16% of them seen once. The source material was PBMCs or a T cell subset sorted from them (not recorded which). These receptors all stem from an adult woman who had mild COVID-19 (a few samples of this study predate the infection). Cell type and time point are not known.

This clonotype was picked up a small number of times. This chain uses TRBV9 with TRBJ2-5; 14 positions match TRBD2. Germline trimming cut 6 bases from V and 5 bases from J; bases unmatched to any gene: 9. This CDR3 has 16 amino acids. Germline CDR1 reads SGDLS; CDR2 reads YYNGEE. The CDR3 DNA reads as TGTGCCAGCACCACCGGGACTAGCGGGAGCGAGGAGACCCAGTACTTC. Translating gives CASTTGTSGSEETQYF. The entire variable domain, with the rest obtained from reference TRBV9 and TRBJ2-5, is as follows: DSGVTQTPKHLITATGQRVTLRCSPRSGDLSVYWYQQSLDQGLQFLIQYYNGEERAKGNILERFSAQQFPDLHSELNLSSLELGDSALYFCASTTGTSGSEETQYFGPGTRLLVL.

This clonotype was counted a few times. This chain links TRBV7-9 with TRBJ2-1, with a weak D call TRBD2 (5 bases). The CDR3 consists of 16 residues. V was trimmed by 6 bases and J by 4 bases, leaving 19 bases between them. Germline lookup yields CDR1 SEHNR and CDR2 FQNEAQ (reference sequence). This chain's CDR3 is CASSNELRGLYNEQFF. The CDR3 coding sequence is TGTGCCAGCAGTAACGAGCTTCGAGGACTGTACAATGAGCAGTTCTTC.

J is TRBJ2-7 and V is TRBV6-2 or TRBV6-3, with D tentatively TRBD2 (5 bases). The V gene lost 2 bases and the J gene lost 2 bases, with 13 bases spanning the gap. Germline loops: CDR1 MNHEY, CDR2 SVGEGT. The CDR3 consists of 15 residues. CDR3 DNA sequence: TGTGCCAGCAGTTACCCTGAGACTAAGCCCTACGAGCAGTACTTC. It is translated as CASSYPETKPYEQYF.

The CDR3: CASSLWRGMNTEAFF. DNA of the CDR3: TGTGCCAGCAGCCTCTGGAGAGGGATGAACACTGAAGCTTTCTTT. This chain links TRBV5-6 with TRBJ1-1; D remains ambiguous. Germline V lookup: CDR1 SGHDT, CDR2 YYEEEE. The CDR3 sequence is 15 residues long. Between the trimmed V and J ends, which lost 4 bases and 0 bases, there was a span of 13 bases.

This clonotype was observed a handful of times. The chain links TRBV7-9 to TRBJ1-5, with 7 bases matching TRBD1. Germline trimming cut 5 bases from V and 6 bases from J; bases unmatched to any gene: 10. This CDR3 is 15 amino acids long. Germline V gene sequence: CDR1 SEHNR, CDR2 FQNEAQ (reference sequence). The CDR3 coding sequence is TGTGCCAGCAGCACTTCGGGGGACAGAGGTCAGCCCCAGCATTTT. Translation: CASSTSGDRGQPQHF.

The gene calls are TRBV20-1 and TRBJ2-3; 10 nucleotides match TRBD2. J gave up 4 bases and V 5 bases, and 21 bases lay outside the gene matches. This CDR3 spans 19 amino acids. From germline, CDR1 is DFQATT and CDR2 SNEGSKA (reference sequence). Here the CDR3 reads CSADTAFGPSGSRSDTQYF. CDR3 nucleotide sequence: TGCAGTGCTGATACAGCTTTTGGACCTAGCGGGAGTAGATCAGATACGCAGTATTTT.

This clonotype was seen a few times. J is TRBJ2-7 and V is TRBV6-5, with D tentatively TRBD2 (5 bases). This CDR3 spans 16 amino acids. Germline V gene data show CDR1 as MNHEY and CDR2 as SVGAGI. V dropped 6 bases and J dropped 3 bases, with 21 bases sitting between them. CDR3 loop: CASRPTPGKQLYEQYF. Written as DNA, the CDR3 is TGTGCCAGCAGACCCACACCGGGGAAGCAGCTCTACGAGCAGTACTTC.

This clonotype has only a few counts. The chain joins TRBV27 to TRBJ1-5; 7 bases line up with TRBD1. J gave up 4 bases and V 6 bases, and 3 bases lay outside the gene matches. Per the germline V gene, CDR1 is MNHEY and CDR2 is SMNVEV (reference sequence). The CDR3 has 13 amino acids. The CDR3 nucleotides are TGTGCCAGCAGCCAGGGACAGAATCAGCCCCAGCATTTT. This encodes CASSQGQNQPQHF.

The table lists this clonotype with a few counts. The CDR3 loop reads CASSPLSVGLRNEQFF. The CDR3 DNA sequence: TGTGCCAGCAGTCCGCTCAGCGTCGGGCTTCGGAATGAGCAGTTCTTC. The chain carries TRBV12-3 or TRBV12-4 and TRBJ2-1; D is uncertain. CDR3 length equals 16 residues. V was pared by 5 bases and J by 7 bases, with 21 bases between.

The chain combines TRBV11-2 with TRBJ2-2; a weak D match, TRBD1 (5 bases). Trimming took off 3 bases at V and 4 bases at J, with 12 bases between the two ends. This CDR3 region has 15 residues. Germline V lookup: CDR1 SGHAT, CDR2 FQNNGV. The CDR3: CASSFGALATGELFF. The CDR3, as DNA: TGTGCCAGCAGCTTTGGGGCTCTCGCCACCGGGGAGCTGTTTTTT.

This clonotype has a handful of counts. The DNA for the CDR3 is TGTGCCAGCAGGATCCGGGACTACCCCTCCCATGAGCAGTTCTTC. Its translation: CASRIRDYPSHEQFF. The V gene is TRBV12-3 or TRBV12-4, the J gene TRBJ2-1; 7 bases agree with TRBD2. The CDR3 sequence is 15 residues long. The V and J ends lost 6 bases and 8 bases, in that order; junction bases with no gene match: 13.

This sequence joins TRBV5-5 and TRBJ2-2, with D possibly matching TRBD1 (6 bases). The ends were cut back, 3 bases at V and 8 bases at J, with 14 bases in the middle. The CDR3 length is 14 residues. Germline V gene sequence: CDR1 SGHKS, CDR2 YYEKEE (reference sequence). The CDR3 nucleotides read TGTGCCAGCAGCTGGAGCCTCGGGACAGGGGAGCTGTTTTTT. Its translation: CASSWSLGTGELFF.

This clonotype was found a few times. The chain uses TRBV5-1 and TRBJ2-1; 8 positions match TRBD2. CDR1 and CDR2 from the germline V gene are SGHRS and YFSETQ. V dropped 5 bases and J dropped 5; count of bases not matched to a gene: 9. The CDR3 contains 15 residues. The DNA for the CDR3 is TGCGCCAGCAGTCCTGTGGGACTAGTTGACAATGAGCAGTTCTTC. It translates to CASSPVGLVDNEQFF.

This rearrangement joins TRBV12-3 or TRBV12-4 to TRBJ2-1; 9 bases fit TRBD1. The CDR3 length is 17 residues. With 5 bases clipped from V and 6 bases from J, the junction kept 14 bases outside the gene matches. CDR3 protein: CASSPPGGQGTTNEQFF. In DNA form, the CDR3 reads TGTGCCAGCAGTCCACCCGGGGGACAGGGAACAACCAATGAGCAGTTCTTC.

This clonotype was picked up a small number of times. The CDR3 DNA follows: TGCGCCAGCAGCCAAGAGCGAGGGGTCCAAGAGACCCAGTACTTC. Its protein product is CASSQERGVQETQYF. The rearrangement links TRBV4-3 to TRBJ2-5; D may be TRBD1 or TRBD2 (5 bases each). Germline V gene lookup returns CDR1 LGHNA and CDR2 YSLEER. V dropped 0 bases and J dropped 1 base, with 9 bases sitting between them. CDR3 size: 15 residues.